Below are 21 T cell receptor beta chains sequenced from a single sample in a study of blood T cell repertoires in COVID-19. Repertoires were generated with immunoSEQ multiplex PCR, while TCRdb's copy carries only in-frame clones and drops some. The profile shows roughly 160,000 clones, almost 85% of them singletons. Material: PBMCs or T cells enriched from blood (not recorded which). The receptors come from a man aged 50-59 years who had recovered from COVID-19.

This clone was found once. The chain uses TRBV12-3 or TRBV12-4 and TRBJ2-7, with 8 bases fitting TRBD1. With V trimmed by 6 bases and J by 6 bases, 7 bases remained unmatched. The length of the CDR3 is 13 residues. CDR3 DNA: TGTGCCAGCAGACCGACAGGGGCGGGCGAGCAGTACTTC. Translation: CASRPTGAGEQYF.

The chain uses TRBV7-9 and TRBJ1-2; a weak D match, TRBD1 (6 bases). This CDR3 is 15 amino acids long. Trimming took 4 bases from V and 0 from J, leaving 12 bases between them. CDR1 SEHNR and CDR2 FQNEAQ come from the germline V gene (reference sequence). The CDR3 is CASSWTGTPNYGYTF. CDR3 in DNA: TGTGCCAGCAGCTGGACCGGGACACCTAACTATGGCTACACCTTC.

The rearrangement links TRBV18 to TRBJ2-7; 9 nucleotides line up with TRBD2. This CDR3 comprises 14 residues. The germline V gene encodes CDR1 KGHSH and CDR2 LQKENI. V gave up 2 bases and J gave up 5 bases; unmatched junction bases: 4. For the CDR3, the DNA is TGTGCCAGCTCACCAAGCGGGGGGACCCACGAGCAGTACTTC. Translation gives CASSPSGGTHEQYF.

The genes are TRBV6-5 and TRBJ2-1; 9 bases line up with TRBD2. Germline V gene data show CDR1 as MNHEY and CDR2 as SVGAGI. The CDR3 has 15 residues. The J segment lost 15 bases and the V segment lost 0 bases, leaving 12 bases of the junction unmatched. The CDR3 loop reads CASSYSFATSGVRFF. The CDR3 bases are TGTGCCAGCAGTTACTCCTTCGCGACTAGCGGAGTACGGTTCTTC.

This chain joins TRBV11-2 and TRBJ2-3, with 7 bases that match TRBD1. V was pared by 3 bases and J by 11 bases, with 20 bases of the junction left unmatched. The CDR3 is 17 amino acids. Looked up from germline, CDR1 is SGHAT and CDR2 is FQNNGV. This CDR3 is CASSFDRVSGPWAMQYF. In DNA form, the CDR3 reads TGTGCCAGCAGCTTCGACAGGGTTTCTGGACCATGGGCTATGCAGTATTTT. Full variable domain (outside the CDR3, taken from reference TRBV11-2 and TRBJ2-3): EAGVAQSPRYKIIEKRQSVAFWCNPISGHATLYWYQQILGQGPKLLIQFQNNGVVDDSQLPKDRFSAERLKGVDSTLKIQPAKLEDSAVYLCASSFDRVSGPWAMQYFGPGTRLTVL.

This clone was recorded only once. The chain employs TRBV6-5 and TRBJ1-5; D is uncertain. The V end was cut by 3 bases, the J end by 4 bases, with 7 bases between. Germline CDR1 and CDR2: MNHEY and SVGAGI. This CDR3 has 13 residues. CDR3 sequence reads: CASSYIQNQPQHF. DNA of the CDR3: TGTGCCAGCAGTTATATTCAGAATCAGCCCCAGCATTTT.

The chain's CDR3 is CASSLGSRGGHPDTQYF. The DNA of the CDR3 is TGTGCCAGCAGCTTAGGTTCCCGGGGGGGCCACCCAGATACGCAGTATTTT. This rearrangement joins TRBV7-2 to TRBJ2-3, with 8 nucleotides matching TRBD2. V dropped 1 base and J dropped 4; count of bases not matched to a gene: 10. Germline V CDR1 and CDR2: SGHTA, FQGNSA. The CDR3 has 17 amino acids.

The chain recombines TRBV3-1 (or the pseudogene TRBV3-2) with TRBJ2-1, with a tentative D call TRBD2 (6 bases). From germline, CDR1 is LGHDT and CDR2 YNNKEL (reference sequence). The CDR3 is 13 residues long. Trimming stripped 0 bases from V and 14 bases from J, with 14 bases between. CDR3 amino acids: CASSQDRRGKEFF. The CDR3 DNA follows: TGTGCCAGCAGCCAAGATCGGCGCGGGAAAGAGTTCTTC.

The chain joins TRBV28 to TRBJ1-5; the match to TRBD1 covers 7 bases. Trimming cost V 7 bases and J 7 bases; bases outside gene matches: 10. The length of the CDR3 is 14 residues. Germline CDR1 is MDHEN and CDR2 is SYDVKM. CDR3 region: CASTLTGPFQPQHF. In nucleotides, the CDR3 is TGTGCCAGCACCTTGACAGGGCCCTTCCAGCCCCAGCATTTT.

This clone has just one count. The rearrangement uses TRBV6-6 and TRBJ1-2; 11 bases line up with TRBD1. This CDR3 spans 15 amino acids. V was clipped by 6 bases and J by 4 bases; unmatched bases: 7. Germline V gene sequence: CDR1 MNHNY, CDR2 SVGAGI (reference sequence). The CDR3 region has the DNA TGTGCCAGCAGAGTTGGACAGGGGGCGAGCTATGGCTACACCTTC. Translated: CASRVGQGASYGYTF.

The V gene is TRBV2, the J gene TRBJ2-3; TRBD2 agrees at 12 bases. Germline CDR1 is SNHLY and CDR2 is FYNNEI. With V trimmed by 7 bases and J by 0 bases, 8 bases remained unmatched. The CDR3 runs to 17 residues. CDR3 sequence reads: CASNGLAGRQSTDTQYF. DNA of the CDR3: TGTGCCAGCAACGGACTAGCGGGGCGCCAAAGCACAGATACGCAGTATTTT. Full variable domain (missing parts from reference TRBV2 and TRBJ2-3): EPEVTQTPSHQVTQMGQEVILRCVPISNHLYFYWYRQILGQKVEFLVSFYNNEISEKSEIFDDQFSVERPDGSNFTLKIRSTKLEDSAMYFCASNGLAGRQSTDTQYFGPGTRLTVL.

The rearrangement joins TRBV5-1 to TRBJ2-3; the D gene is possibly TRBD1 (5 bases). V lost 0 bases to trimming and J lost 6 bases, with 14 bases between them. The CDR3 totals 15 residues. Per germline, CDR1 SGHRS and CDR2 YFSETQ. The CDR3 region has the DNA TGCGCCAGCAGCTTGGAACAGGTTGGGATCGATACGCAGTATTTT. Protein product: CASSLEQVGIDTQYF.

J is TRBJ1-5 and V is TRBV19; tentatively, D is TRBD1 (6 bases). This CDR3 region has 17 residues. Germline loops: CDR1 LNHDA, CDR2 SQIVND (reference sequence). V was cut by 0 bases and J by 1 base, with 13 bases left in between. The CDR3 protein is CASSIDHRDSSNQPQHF. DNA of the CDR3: TGTGCCAGTAGTATAGATCACAGGGATTCGAGCAATCAGCCCCAGCATTTT.

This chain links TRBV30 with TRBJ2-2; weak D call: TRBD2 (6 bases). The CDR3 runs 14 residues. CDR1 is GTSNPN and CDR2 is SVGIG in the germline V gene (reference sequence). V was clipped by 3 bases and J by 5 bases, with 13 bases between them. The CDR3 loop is CAWRGGAGTGELFF. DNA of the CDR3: TGTGCCTGGAGAGGAGGGGCGGGGACCGGGGAGCTGTTTTTT.

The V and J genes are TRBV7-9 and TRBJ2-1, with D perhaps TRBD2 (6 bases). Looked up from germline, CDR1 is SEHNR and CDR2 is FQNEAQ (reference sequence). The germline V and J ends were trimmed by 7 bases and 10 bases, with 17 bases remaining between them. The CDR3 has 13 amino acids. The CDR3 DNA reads TGTGCCAGCACGGGCGGGGTGTTGTGGGAGCAGTTCTTC. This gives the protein CASTGGVLWEQFF.

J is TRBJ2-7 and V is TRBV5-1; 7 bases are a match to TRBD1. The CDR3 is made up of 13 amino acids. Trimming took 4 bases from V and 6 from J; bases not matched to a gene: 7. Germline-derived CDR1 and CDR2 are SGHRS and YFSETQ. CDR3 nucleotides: TGCGCCAGCAGCCCCACAGGGGTCGCCGAGCAGTACTTC. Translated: CASSPTGVAEQYF.

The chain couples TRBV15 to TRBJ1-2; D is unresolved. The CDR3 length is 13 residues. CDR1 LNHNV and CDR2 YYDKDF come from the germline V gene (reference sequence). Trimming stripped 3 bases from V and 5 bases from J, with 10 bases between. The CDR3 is CATSRPPSYGYTF. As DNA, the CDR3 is TGTGCCACCAGCAGGCCACCGAGTTATGGCTACACCTTC. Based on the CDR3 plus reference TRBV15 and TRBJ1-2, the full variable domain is DAMVIQNPRYQVTQFGKPVTLSCSQTLNHNVMYWYQQKSSQAPKLLFHYYDKDFNNEADTPDNFQSRRPNTSFCFLDIRSPGLGDTAMYLCATSRPPSYGYTFGSGTRLTVV.

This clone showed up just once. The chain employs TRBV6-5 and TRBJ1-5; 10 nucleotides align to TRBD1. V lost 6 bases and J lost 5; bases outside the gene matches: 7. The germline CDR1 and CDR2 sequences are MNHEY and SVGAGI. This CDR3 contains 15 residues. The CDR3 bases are TGTGCCAGCAGCGGAGGGACAGGGGCACATCAGCCCCAGCATTTT. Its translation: CASSGGTGAHQPQHF.

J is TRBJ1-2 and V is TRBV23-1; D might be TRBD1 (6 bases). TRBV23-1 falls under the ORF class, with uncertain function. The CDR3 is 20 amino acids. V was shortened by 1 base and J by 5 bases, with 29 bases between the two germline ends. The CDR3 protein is CASSQYRVVKKRTEFYGYTF. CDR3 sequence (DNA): TGCGCCAGCAGTCAATACCGGGTAGTGAAAAAAAGGACAGAGTTTTATGGCTACACCTTC.

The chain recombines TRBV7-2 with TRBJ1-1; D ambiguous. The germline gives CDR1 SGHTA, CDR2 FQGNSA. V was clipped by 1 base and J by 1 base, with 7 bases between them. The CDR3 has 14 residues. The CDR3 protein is CASSLVAGNTEAFF. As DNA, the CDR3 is TGTGCCAGCAGCTTAGTGGCGGGGAACACTGAAGCTTTCTTT. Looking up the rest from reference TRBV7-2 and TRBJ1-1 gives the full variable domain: GAGVSQSPSNKVTEKGKDVELRCDPISGHTALYWYRQSLGQGLEFLIYFQGNSAPDKSGLPSDRFSAERTGGSVSTLTIQRTQQEDSAVYLCASSLVAGNTEAFFGQGTRLTVV.

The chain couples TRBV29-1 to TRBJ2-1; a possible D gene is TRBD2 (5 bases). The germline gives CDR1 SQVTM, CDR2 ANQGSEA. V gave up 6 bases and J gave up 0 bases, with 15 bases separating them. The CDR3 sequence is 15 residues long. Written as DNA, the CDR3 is TGCAGCGTCAGGAGGCCCTATAGCTCCTACAATGAGCAGTTCTTC. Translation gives CSVRRPYSSYNEQFF.